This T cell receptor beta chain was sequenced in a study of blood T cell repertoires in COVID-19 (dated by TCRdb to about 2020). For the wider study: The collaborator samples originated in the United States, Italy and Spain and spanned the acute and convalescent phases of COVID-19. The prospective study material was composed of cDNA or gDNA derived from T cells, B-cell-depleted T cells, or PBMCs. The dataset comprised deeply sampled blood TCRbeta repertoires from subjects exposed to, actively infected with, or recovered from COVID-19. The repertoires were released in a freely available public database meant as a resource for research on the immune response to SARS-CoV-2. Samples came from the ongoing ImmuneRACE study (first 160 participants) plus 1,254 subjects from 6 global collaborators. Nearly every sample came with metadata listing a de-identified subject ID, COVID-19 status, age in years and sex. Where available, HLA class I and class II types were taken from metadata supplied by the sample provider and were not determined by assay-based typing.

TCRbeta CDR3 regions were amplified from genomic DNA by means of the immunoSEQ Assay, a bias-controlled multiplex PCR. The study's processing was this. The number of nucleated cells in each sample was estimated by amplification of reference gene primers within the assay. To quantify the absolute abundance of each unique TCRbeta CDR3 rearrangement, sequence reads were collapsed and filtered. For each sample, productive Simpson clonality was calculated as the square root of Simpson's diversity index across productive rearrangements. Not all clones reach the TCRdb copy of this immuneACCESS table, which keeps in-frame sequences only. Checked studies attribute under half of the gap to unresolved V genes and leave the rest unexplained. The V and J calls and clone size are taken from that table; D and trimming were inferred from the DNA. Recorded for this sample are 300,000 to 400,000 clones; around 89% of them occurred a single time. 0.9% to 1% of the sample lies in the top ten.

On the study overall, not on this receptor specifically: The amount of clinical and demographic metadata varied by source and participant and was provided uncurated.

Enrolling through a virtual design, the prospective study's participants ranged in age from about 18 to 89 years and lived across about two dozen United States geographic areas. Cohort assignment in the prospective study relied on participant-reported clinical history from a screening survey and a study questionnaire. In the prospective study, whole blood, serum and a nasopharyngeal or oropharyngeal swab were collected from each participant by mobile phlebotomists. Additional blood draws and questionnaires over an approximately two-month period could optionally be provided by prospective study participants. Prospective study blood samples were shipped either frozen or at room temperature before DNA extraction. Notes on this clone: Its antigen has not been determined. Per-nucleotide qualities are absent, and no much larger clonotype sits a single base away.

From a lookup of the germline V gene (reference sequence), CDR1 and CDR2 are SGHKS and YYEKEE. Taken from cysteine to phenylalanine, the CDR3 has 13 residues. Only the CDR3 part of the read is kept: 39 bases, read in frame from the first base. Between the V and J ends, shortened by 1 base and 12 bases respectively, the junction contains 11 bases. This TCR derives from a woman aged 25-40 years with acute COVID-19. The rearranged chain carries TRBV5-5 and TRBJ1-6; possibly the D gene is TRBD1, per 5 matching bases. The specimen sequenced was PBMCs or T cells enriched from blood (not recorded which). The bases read TGTGCCAGCAGCTTGCCCAGGGCAGGACCCCTCCACTTT. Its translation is CASSLPRAGPLHF.